The clone carrying this TCR beta chain turned up a few times. Its target is not known. Unique molecular identifiers were incorporated during preparation of the TCRbeta library. MiXCR, applied by TCRdb to the PCR reads, yields one record per CDR3 protein. The sample holds some 200,000 distinct CDR3 sequences, under 8.5% seen once. The data are from a study of T-cell reconstitution after alpha-beta-depleted transplantation in children. Points from the study as a whole: T-cell counts and diversity at one year following transplant were attributed mainly to newly produced T cells.

Trimming removed 2 bases from V and 6 bases from J; junction bases left unmatched: 4. This CDR3 has 16 amino acids. V gene TRBV12-3 or TRBV12-4 combines with J gene TRBJ2-1, with TRBD2 matching 13 bases. Sequencing used PBMCs, mostly from graft donor cells, obtained 360 days after TCRalphabeta/CD19-depleted stem cell transplant. The sequence was collected from a male patient aged 2 to 10 who had a stem cell transplant for acute myeloid leukemia, so the T cells may come from the graft donor. The DNA of the CDR3 is TGTGCCAGCAGTTTATTACTAGCGGGGGGGAGCAATGAGCAGTTCTTC. It encodes CASSLLLAGGSNEQFF.